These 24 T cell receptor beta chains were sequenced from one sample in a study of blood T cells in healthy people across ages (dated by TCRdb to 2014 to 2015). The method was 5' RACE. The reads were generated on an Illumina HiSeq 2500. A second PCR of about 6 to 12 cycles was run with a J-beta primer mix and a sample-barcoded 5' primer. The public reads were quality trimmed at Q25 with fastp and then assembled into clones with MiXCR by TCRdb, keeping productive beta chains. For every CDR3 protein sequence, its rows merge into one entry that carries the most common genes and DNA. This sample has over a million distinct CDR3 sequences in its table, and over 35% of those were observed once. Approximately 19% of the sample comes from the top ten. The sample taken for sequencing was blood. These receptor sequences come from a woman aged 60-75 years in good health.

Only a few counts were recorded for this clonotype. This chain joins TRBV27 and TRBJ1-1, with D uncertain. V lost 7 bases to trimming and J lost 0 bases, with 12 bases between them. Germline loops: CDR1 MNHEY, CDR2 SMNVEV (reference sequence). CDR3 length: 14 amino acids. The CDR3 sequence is CASNSGEMNTEAFF. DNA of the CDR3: TGTGCCAGCAATTCCGGGGAGATGAACACTGAAGCTTTCTTT.

This chain's CDR3 is CASSFQGSGETQYF. CDR3 coding DNA: TGTGCCAGCAGCTTCCAGGGGAGTGGAGAGACCCAGTACTTC. V usage is TRBV7-2 and J usage is TRBJ2-5; D might be TRBD1 (6 bases). The CDR3 loop spans 14 amino acids. The V and J ends lost 3 bases and 4 bases respectively, with 12 bases between them. Looked up from germline, CDR1 is SGHTA and CDR2 is FQGNSA.

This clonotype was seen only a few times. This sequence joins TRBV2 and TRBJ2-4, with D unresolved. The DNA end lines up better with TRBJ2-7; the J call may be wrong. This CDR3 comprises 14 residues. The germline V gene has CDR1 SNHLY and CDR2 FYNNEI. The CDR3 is CASSEGAQTYEQYF. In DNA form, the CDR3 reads TGTGCCAGCAGTGAAGGGGCACAGACCTACGAGCAGTACTTC.

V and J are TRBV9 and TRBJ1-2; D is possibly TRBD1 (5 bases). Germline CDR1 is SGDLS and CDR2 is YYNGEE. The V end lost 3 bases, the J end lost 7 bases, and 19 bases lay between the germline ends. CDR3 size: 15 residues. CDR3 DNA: TGTGCCAGCAGCGACGGGGACTCCCCGGAGGGTGGCTACACCTTC. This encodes CASSDGDSPEGGYTF.

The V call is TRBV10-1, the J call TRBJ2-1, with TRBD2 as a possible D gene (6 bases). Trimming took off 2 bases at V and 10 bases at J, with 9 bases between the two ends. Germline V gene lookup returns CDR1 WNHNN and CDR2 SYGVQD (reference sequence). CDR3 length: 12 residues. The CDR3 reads CASSEVLAEQFF. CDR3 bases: TGCGCCAGCAGTGAGGTCCTAGCGGAGCAGTTCTTC.

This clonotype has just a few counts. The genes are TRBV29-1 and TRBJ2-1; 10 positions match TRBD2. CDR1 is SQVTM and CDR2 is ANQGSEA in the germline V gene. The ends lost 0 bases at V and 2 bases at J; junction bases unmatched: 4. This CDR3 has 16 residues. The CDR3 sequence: CSVEEFLAGAYNEQFF. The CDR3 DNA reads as TGCAGCGTTGAAGAGTTTCTAGCGGGAGCCTACAATGAGCAGTTCTTC.

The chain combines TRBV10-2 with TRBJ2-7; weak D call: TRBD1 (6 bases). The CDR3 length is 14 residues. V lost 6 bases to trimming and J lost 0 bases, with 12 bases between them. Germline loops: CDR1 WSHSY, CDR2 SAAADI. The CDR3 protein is CASRVGDNSYEQYF. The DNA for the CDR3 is TGCGCCAGCAGAGTAGGGGACAACTCCTACGAGCAGTACTTC.

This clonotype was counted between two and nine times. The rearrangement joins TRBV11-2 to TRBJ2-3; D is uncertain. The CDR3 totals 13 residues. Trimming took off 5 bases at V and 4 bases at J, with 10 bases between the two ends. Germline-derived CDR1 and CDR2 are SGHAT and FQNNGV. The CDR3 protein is CASSGLGPDTQYF. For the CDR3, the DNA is TGTGCCAGCAGCGGTTTAGGACCAGATACGCAGTATTTT.

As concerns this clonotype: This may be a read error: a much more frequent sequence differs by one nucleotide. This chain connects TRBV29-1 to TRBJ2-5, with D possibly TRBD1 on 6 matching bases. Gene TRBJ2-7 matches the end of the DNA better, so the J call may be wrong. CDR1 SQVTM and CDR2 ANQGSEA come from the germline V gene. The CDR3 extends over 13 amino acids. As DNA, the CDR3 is TGCAGCGTTGAGGTGGGGGCCTCCTACGAGCAGTACTTC. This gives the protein CSVEVGASYEQYF.

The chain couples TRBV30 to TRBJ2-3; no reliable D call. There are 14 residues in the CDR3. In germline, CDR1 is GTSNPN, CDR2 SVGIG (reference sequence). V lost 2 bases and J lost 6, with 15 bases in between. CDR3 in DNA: TGTGCCTGGAGTCAAGGTTCGTTTTCGGATACGCAGTATTTT. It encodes CAWSQGSFSDTQYF. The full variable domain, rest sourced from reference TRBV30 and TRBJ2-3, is SQTIHQWPATLVQPVGSPLSLECTVEGTSNPNLYWYRQAAGRGLQLLFYSVGIGQISSEVPQNLSASRPQDRQFILSSKKLLLSDSGFYLCAWSQGSFSDTQYFGPGTRLTVL.

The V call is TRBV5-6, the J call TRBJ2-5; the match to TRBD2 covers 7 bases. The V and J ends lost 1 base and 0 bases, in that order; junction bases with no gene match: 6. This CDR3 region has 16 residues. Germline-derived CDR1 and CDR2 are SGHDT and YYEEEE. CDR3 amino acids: CASSLKGGVYQETQYF. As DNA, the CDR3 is TGTGCCAGCAGCTTGAAGGGAGGGGTTTACCAAGAGACCCAGTACTTC.

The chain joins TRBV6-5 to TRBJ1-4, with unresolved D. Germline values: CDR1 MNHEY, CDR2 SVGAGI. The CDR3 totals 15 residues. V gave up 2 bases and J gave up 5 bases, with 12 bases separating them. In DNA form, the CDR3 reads TGTGCCAGCAGTTACGGTCCAGGAGACAATGAAAAACTGTTTTTT. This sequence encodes CASSYGPGDNEKLFF.

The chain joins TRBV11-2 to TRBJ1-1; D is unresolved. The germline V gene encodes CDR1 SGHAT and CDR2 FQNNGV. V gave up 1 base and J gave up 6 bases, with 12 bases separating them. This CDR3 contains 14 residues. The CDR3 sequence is CASSLVRGDAEAFF. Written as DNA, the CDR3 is TGTGCCAGCAGCTTAGTTCGGGGTGATGCTGAAGCTTTCTTT.

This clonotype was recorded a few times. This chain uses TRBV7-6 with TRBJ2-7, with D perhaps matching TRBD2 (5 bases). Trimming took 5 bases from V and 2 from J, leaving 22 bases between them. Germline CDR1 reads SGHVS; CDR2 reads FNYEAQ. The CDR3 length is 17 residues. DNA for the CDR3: TGTGCCAGCAGCCGTACCTCGGGCGGGCCGAACACCTACGAGCAGTACTTC. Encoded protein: CASSRTSGGPNTYEQYF.

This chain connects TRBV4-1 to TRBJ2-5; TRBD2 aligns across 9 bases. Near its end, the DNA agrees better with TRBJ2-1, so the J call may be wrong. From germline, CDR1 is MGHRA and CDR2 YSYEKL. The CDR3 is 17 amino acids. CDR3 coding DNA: TGCGCCAGCAGCCAAGATCAGTTAGCGGGAGCCCAAGAGACCCAGTTCTTC. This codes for CASSQDQLAGAQETQFF.

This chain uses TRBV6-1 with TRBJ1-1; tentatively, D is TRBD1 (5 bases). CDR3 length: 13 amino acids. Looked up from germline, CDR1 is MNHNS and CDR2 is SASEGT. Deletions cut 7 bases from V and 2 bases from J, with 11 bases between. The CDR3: CASTLTANTEAFF. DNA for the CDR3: TGTGCCAGCACCTTGACAGCTAACACTGAAGCTTTCTTT.

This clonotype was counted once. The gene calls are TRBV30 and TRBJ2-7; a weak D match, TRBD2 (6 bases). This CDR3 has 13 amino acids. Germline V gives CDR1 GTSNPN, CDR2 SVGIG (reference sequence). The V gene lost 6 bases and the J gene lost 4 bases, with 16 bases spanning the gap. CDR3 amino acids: CACHQGGGYEQYF. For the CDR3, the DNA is TGTGCCTGCCACCAGGGTGGAGGGTACGAGCAGTACTTC.

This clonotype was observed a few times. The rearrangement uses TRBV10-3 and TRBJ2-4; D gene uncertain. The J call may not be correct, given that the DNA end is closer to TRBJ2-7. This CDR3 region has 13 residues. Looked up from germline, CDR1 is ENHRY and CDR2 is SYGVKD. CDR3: CASTTLTGYEQYF. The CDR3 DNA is TGTGCCAGCACTACCTTGACTGGCTACGAGCAGTACTTC.

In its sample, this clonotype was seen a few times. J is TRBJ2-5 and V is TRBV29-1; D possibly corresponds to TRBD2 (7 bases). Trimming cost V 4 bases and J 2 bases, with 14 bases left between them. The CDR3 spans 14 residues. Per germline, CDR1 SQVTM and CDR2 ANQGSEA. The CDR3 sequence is CSVGGASGQETQYF. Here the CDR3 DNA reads TGCAGCGTTGGGGGGGCTAGCGGTCAAGAGACCCAGTACTTC.

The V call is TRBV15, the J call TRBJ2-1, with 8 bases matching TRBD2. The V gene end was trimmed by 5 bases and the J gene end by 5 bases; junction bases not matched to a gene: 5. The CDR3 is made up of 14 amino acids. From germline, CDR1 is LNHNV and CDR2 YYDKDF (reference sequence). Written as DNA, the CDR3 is TGTGCCACCAGCGGGGGCGGGAGGAACAATGAGCAGTTCTTC. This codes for CATSGGGRNNEQFF. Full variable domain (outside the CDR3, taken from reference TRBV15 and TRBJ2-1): DAMVIQNPRYQVTQFGKPVTLSCSQTLNHNVMYWYQQKSSQAPKLLFHYYDKDFNNEADTPDNFQSRRPNTSFCFLDIRSPGLGDTAMYLCATSGGGRNNEQFFGPGTRLTVL.

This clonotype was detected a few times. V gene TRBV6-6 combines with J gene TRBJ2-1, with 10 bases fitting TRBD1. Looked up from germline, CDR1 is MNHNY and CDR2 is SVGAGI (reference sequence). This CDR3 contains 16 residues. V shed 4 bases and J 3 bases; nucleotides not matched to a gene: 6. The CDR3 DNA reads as TGTGCCAGCAGTTCCGGGACAGGGGTTTTCTACAATGAGCAGTTCTTC. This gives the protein CASSSGTGVFYNEQFF.

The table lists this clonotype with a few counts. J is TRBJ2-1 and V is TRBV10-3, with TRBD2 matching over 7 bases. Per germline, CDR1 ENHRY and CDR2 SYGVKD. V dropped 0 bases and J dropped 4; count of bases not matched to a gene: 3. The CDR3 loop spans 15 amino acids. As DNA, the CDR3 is TGTGCCATCAGTGAGTCGGGAGGGCCGTACAATGAGCAGTTCTTC. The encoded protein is CAISESGGPYNEQFF.

CDR3 DNA: TGTGCCAGCGAAGGAAAGGGGGCGCGTGGTGCCTACAATGAGCAGTTCTTC. This sequence encodes CASEGKGARGAYNEQFF. The chain joins TRBV2 to TRBJ2-1; TRBD1 agrees at 7 bases. The V gene's germline CDR1 is SNHLY and CDR2 FYNNEI. The CDR3 totals 17 residues. Unmatched junction bases numbered 15, after V lost 8 bases and J lost 2 bases.

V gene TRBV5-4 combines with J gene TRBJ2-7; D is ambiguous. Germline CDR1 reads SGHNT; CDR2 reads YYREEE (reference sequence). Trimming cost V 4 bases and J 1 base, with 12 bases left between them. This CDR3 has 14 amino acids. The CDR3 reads CASSSERSSYEQYF. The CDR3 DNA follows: TGTGCCAGCAGCAGCGAAAGGAGTTCCTACGAGCAGTACTTC.